This T cell receptor beta chain was obtained from a study of blood T cells in healthy people across ages. The study drew donors from healthy Caucasian individuals in Russia aged roughly 6 to 95. For the second PCR, which ran for about 7 to 12 cycles, a sample-barcoded 5' primer and a J-beta primer mix were used. The template-switch adaptor, which had 12 random nucleotides, put a tag on each cDNA molecule. A single record per CDR3 protein comes from TCRdb applying MiXCR to the 5' RACE reads. The table records just under 900,000 distinct CDR3 sequences, less than 35% of them present only once. V was shortened by 6 bases and J by 6 bases, with 14 bases between the two germline ends. The germline V gene has CDR1 MNHEY and CDR2 SVGAGI. The CDR3 spans 14 residues. This clonotype showed up many times.

Material for sequencing was blood. The chain couples TRBV6-5 to TRBJ2-2; possible D gene TRBD1, 6 bases. The sequence was collected from a woman aged 80 or over in good health. CDR3 nucleotides: TGTGCCAGCAGGTCTACAGGGCGCCCCGGGGAGCTGTTTTTT. Translation: CASRSTGRPGELFF.